The 6 T cell receptor beta chains below come from one sample, sequenced in a study of human T cells and chemical hapten exposure. Time point: pre-sensitization, week 0. Noted treatment: therapeutic diphenylcyclopropenone sensitization with weekly scalp DPC. A single record per CDR3 protein comes from TCRdb applying MiXCR to the RACE reads. The data show more than 70,000 distinct CDR3 sequences, with 8.5% to 9% seen just once and approximately 2.4% held by the top ten. Sample: whole blood, taken in connection with sensitization to the hapten diphenylcyclopropenone (DPC). All receptors come from a middle-aged man with alopecia areata. Some clones in this sample may be carry-over from other donors' samples.

This clonotype was counted a few times. The chain links TRBV12-3 or TRBV12-4 to TRBJ1-5; a possible D gene is TRBD1 (6 bases). The V gene lost 6 bases and the J gene lost 2 bases, with 11 bases spanning the gap. The CDR3 has 14 amino acids. The CDR3 DNA follows: TGTGCCAGCAGGACGACAGGAGGCAATCAGCCCCAGCATTTT. Translated: CASRTTGGNQPQHF.

This clonotype came up a few times. The rearrangement uses TRBV20-1 and TRBJ2-5; TRBD2 is a possible D gene (6 bases). Looked up from germline, CDR1 is DFQATT and CDR2 is SNEGSKA (reference sequence). V dropped 4 bases and J dropped 5 bases, with 14 bases sitting between them. This CDR3 spans 13 amino acids. Here the CDR3 reads CSATRRGGETQYF. The DNA of the CDR3 is TGCAGTGCTACCAGACGAGGAGGGGAGACCCAGTACTTC.

This rearrangement joins TRBV7-2 to TRBJ2-3; 11 bases are shared with TRBD2. J lost 2 bases, V lost 2 bases, and 9 bases had no gene match. The CDR3 runs to 18 residues. From germline, CDR1 is SGHTA and CDR2 FQGNSA. CDR3 region: CASSLTGTSGHLTDTQYF. In DNA, the CDR3 is TGTGCCAGCAGCTTAACCGGGACTAGCGGCCATCTCACAGATACGCAGTATTTT. The variable domain in full, with the rest retrieved from reference TRBV7-2 and TRBJ2-3, is GAGVSQSPSNKVTEKGKDVELRCDPISGHTALYWYRQSLGQGLEFLIYFQGNSAPDKSGLPSDRFSAERTGGSVSTLTIQRTQQEDSAVYLCASSLTGTSGHLTDTQYFGPGTRLTVL.

Many counts were recorded for this clonotype. J is TRBJ2-1 and V is TRBV4-3; D is perhaps TRBD1 (6 bases). The CDR3 contains 15 residues. V lost 0 bases to trimming and J lost 2 bases, with 8 bases between them. Germline CDR1 is LGHNA and CDR2 is YSLEER. As DNA, the CDR3 is TGCGCCAGCAGCCAAGAACAGGGCACCTACAATGAGCAGTTCTTC. Translated: CASSQEQGTYNEQFF.

This clonotype was seen at least ten times. The CDR3 nucleotides are TGTGCCAGCAGTATGGGGCCGCAGAACACTGAAGCTTTCTTT. Encoded protein: CASSMGPQNTEAFF. The chain joins TRBV6-5 to TRBJ1-1; TRBD1 is a possible D gene (5 bases). The CDR3 is made up of 14 amino acids. CDR1 is MNHEY, CDR2 SVGAGI, per germline. V was clipped by 5 bases and J by 1 base, with 11 bases between them.

This clonotype was picked up a small number of times. This rearrangement joins TRBV6-2 or TRBV6-3 to TRBJ1-5, with unresolved D. The V end lost 0 bases, the J end lost 3 bases, and 6 bases lay between the germline ends. Germline V gene sequence: CDR1 MNHEY, CDR2 SVGEGT. CDR3 length equals 14 residues. CDR3 loop: CASSYSGPNQPQHF. As DNA, the CDR3 is TGTGCCAGCAGTTACTCAGGGCCCAATCAGCCCCAGCATTTT.